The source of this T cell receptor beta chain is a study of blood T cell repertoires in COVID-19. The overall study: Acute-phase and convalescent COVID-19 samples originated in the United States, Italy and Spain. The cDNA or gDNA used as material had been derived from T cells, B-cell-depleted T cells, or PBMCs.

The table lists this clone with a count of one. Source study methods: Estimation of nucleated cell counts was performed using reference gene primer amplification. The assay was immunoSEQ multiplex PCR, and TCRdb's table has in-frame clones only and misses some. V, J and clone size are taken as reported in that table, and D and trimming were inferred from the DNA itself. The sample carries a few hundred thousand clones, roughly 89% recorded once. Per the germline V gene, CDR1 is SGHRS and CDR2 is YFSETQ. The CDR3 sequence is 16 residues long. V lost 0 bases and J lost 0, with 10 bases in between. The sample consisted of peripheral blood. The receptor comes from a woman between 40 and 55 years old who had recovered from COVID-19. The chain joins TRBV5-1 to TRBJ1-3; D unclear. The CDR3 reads CASSLAGVSSGNTIYF. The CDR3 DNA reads TGCGCCAGCAGCTTGGCCGGGGTCAGCTCTGGAAACACCATATATTTT.